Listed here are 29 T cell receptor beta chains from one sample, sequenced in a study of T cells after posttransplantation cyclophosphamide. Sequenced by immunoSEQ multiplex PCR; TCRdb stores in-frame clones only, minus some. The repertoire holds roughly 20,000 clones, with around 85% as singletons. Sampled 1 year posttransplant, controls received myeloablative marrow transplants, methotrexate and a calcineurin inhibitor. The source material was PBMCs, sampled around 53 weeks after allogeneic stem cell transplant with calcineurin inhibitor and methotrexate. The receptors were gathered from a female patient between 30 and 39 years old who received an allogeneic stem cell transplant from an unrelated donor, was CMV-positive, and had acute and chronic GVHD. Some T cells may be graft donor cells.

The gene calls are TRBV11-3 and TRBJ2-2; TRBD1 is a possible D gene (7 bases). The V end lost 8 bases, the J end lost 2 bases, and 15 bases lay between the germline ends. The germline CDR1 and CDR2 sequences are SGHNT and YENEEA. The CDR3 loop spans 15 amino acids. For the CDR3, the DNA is TGTGCCAGCTCTCCAGGGGGGTACAACACCGGGGAGCTGTTTTTT. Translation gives CASSPGGYNTGELFF.

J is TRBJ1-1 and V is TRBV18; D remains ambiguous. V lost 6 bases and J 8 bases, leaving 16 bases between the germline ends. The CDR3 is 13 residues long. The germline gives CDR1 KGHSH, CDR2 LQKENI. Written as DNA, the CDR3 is TGTGCCAGCTCTCTCTCGGAGAATCGGGAAGCTTTCTTT. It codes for CASSLSENREAFF.

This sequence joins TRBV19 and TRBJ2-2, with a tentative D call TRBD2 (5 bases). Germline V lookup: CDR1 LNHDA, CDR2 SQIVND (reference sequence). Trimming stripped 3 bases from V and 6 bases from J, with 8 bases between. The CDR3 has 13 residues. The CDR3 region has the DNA TGTGCCAGTAGTATCCTAGCCGCCGGGGAGCTGTTTTTT. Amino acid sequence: CASSILAAGELFF.

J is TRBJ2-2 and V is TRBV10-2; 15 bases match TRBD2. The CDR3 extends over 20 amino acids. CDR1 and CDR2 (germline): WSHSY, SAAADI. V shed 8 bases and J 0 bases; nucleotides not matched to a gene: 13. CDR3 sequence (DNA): TGCGCCAGCTTCTCCCCTCGGACTAGCGGGGGGGGCCCGAACACCGGGGAGCTGTTTTTT. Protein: CASFSPRTSGGGPNTGELFF.

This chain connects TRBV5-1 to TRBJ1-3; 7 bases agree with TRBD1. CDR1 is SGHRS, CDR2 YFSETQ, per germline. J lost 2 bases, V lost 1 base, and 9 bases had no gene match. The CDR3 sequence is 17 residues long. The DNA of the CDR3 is TGCGCCAGCAGCTTGAGCACAGGGGCTCATCCTGGAAACACCATATATTTT. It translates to CASSLSTGAHPGNTIYF.

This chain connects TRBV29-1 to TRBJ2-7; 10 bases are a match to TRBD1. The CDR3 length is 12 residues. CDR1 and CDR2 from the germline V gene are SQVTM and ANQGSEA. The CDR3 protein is CTRQGASYEQYF. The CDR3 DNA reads TGCACCCGACAGGGGGCTTCCTACGAGCAGTACTTC.

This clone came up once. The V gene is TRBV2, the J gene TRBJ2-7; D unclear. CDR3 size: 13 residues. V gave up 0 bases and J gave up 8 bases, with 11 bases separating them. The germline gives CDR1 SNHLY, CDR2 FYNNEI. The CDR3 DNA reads TGTGCCAGCAGTGAAGCCCAACGACTTCAGCAGTACTTC. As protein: CASSEAQRLQQYF.

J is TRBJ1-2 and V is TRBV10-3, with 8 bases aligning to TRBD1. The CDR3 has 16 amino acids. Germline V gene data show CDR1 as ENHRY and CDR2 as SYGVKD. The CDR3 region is CSQPRTGSPTNYGYTF. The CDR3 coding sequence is TGTTCTCAACCCCGGACAGGGAGTCCAACTAACTATGGCTACACCTTC.

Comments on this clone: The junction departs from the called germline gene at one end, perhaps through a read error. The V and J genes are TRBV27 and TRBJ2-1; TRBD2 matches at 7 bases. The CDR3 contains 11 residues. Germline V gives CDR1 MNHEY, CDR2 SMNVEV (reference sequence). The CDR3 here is CASSETGLQVF. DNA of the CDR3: TGTGCCAGCAGTGAAACGGGACTACAGGTCTTC.

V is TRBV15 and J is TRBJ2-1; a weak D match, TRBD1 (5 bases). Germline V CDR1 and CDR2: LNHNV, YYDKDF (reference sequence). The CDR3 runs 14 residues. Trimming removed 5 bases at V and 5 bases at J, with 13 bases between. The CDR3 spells CATSFQGVHNEQFF. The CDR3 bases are TGTGCCACCAGCTTCCAAGGGGTCCACAATGAGCAGTTCTTC.

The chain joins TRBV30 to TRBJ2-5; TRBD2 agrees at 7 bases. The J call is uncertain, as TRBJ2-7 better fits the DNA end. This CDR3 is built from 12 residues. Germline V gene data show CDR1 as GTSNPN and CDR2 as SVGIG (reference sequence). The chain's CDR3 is CAWAIAGYEQYF. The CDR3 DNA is TGTGCCTGGGCTATAGCGGGCTACGAGCAGTACTTC.

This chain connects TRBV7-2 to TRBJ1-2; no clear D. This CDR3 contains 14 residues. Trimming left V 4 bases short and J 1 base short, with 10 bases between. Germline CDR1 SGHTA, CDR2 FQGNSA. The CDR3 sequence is CASSWEGVNYGYTF. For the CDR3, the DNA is TGTGCCAGCAGCTGGGAGGGTGTTAACTATGGCTACACCTTC.

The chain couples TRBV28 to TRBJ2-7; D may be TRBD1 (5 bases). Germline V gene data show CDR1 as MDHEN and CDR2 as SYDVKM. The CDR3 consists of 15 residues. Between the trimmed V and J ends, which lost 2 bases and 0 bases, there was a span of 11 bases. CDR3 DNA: TGTGCCAGCAGTTTAAGGGGTTACCTCTCCTACGAGCAGTACTTC. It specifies CASSLRGYLSYEQYF.

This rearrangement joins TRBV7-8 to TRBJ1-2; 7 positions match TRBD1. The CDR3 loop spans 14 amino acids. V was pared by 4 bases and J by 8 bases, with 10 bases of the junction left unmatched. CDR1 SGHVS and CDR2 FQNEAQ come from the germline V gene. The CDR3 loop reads CASSSGGTATGYTF. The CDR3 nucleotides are TGTGCCAGCAGCTCCGGAGGGACAGCGACGGGCTACACCTTC. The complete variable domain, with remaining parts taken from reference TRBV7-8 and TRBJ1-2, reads GAGVSQSPRYKVAKRGQDVALRCDPISGHVSLFWYQQALGQGPEFLTYFQNEAQLDKSGLPSDRFFAERPEGSVSTLKIQRTQQEDSAVYLCASSSGGTATGYTFGSGTRLTVV.

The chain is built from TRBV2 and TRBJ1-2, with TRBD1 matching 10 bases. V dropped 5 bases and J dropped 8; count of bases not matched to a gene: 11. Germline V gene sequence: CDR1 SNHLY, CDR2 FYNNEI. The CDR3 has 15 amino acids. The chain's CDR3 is CASSILTDRGNGYTF. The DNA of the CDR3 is TGTGCCAGCAGTATATTAACGGACAGGGGGAACGGCTACACCTTC.

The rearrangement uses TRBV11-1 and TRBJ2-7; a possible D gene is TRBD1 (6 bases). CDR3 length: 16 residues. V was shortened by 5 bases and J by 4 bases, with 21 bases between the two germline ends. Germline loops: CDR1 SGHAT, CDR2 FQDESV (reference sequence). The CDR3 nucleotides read TGTGCCAGCAGCCGTCACTGGGGGACAACTGGTTACGAGCAGTACTTC. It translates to CASSRHWGTTGYEQYF.

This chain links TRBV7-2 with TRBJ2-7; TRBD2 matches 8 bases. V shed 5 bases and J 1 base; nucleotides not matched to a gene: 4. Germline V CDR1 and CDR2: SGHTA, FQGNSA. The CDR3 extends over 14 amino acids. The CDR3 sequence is CASSPGGGSYEQYF. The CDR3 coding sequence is TGTGCCAGCAGCCCGGGAGGGGGTTCCTACGAGCAGTACTTC.

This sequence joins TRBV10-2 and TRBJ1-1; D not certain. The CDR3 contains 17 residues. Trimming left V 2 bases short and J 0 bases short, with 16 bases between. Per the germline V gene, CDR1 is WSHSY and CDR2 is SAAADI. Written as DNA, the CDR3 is TGCGCCAGCAGTGAGCCACATAGGGAGCGCATGAACACTGAAGCTTTCTTT. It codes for CASSEPHRERMNTEAFF.

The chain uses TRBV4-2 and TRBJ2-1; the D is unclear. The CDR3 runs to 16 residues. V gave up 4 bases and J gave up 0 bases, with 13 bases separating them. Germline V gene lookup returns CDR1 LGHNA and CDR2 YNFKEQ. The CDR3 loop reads CASSLVTASSYNEQFF. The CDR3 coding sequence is TGTGCCAGCAGCCTAGTGACTGCAAGCTCCTACAATGAGCAGTTCTTC.

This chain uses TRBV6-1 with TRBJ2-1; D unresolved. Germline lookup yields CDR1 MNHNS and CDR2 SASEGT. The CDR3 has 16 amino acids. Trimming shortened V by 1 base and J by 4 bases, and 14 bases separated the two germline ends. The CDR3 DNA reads TGTGCCAGCAGTGAAGGCGGCCGCGGCATATACAATGAGCAGTTCTTC. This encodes CASSEGGRGIYNEQFF.

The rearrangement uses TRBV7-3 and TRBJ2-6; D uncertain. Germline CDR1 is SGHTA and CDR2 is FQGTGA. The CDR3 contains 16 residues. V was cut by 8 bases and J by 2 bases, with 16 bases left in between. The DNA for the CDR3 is TGTGCCAGCTCCCAGTTAAGTGTTCCTGGGGCCAACGTCCTGACTTTC. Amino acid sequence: CASSQLSVPGANVLTF.

CDR3 bases: TGTGCCTGGACTAGGAGTTTCCAAGAGACCCAGTACTTC. Translating it yields CAWTRSFQETQYF. The J gene is TRBJ2-5, the V gene TRBV30; D is unresolved. Between the trimmed V and J ends, which lost 4 bases and 1 base, there was a span of 10 bases. Germline V gives CDR1 GTSNPN, CDR2 SVGIG (reference sequence). The CDR3 runs 13 residues.

The CDR3 sequence is CASSQDSGGGYGYTF. Here the CDR3 DNA reads TGCGCCAGCAGCCAAGATAGTGGCGGGGGCTATGGCTACACCTTC. V gene TRBV4-1 combines with J gene TRBJ1-2; D might be TRBD1 (5 bases). Trimming stripped 0 bases from V and 4 bases from J, with 12 bases between. This CDR3 has 15 residues. In germline, CDR1 is MGHRA, CDR2 YSYEKL.

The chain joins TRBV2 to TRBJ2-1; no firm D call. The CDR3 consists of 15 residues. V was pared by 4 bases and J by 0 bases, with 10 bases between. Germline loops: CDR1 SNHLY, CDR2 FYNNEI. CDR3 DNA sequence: TGTGCCAGCAGTGGAAGCCCAAGCTCCTACAATGAGCAGTTCTTC. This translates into CASSGSPSSYNEQFF. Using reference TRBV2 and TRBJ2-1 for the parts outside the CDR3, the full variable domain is EPEVTQTPSHQVTQMGQEVILRCVPISNHLYFYWYRQILGQKVEFLVSFYNNEISEKSEIFDDQFSVERPDGSNFTLKIRSTKLEDSAMYFCASSGSPSSYNEQFFGPGTRLTVL.

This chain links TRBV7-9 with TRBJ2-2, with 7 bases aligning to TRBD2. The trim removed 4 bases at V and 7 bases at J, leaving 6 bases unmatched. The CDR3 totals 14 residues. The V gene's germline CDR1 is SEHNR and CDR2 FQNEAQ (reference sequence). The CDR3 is CASSSSGIHGELFF. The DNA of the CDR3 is TGTGCCAGCAGCTCCAGCGGGATTCACGGGGAGCTGTTTTTT.

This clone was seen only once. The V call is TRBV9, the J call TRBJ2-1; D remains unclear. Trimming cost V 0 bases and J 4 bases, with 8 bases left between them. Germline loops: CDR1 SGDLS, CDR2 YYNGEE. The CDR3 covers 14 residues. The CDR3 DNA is TGTGCCAGCAGCGTAGTCGGCGGATACAATGAGCAGTTCTTC. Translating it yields CASSVVGGYNEQFF.

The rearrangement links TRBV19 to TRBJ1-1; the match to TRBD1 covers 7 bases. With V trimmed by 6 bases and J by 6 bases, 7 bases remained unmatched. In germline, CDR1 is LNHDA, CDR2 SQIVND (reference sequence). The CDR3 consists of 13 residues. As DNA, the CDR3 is TGTGCCAGTAGAGACAGGGATCGGTCTGAAGCTTTCTTT. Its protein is CASRDRDRSEAFF.

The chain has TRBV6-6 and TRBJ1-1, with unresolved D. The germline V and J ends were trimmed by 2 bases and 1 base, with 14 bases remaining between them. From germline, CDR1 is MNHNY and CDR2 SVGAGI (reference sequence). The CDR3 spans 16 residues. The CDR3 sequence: CASSYPGRHGNTEAFF. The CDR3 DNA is TGTGCCAGCAGTTACCCCGGGAGGCATGGGAACACTGAAGCTTTCTTT.

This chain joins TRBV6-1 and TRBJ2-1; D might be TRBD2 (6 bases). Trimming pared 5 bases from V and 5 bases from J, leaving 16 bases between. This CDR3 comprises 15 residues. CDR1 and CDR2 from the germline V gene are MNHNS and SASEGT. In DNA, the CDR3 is TGTGCCAGCAGTCGACGACTAGACTCAAACAATGAGCAGTTCTTC. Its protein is CASSRRLDSNNEQFF.